This is a list of T cell receptor beta chains from one sample in a study of early T cells in non-severe SARS-CoV-2 infection. A single record per CDR3 protein comes from TCRdb applying MiXCR to the 5' RACE reads. This sample has some 46,000 distinct CDR3 sequences, with roughly 10% found just once. The sequenced sample consisted of whole blood. The receptors shown here come from an adult who was a healthcare worker with PCR-confirmed SARS-CoV-2 infection or an uninfected control (not recorded which). Each CDR3 is given without its conserved first and last residue.

v_gene	j_gene	CDR3aa
TRBV18	TRBJ1-5	ASSQGGDQPQH
TRBV5-1	TRBJ2-7	ASSTTGADYEQY
TRBV11-2	TRBJ2-3	ASSLQGQGSDTQY
TRBV5-1	TRBJ1-4	ASSSSGTASEKLF
TRBV5-1	TRBJ1-2	ASSLGQGNYGYT
TRBV10-3	TRBJ1-3	AISTGGSGNTTY
TRBV2	TRBJ2-7	ASSEARGHEQY
TRBV18	TRBJ2-1	ASSPPAGGLSEQF
TRBV28	TRBJ1-5	ASRSSNQPQH
TRBV10-3	TRBJ1-3	AIRPGDSSENTIY
TRBV5-4	TRBJ2-1	ASRTGPDVSSYNEQF
TRBV5-4	TRBJ2-2	ASSSKRRNTGELF
TRBV19	TRBJ1-4	ASSSKTNEKLF
TRBV5-5	TRBJ2-1	ASSPDKDEQF
TRBV7-2	TRBJ1-1	ASSEPNTEAF
TRBV28	TRBJ2-3	ASTRRRGSTDTQY
TRBV12-3/TRBV12-4	TRBJ2-7	ASSRLAKPYEQY
TRBV7-8	TRBJ2-2	ASSLPENTGELF
TRBV24-1	TRBJ2-7	ATSDHDPYEQY
TRBV27	TRBJ1-1	ASSPRKRSDTEAF
TRBV20-1	TRBJ2-5	SAIISEQETQY
TRBV19	TRBJ2-4	ASSIAPGDGDIQY
TRBV2	TRBJ2-2	ASIVWNTGELF
TRBV12-3/TRBV12-4	TRBJ1-6	ASSLVSRGSPLH
TRBV20-1	TRBJ2-3	SASSSAGSTDTQY
TRBV12-3/TRBV12-4	TRBJ2-2	ASGEFGELF
TRBV7-2	TRBJ2-7	ASSHDGTRAYEQY
TRBV28	TRBJ2-1	ASSFWDPNNNEQF
TRBV28	TRBJ1-5	ASSSPRQPQH
TRBV3-1	TRBJ2-7	ASSGGPRVEQY
TRBV7-2	TRBJ1-4	ASSRVGTLGEKLF
TRBV7-3	TRBJ2-1	ASSLWASGGTYNEQF
TRBV12-3/TRBV12-4	TRBJ2-5	ASSTRGLGGTQY
TRBV18	TRBJ1-6	ASSPGQRNRNSPLH
TRBV7-3	TRBJ2-5	ATSGLAGQTQY
TRBV19	TRBJ2-1	ASSRQGDYNEQF
TRBV28	TRBJ2-7	ASSPNYRDEQY
TRBV5-1	TRBJ1-4	ASSYLATNEKLF
TRBV24-1	TRBJ1-5	ATSGGVGPSNQPQH
TRBV5-6	TRBJ2-3	ASSLEGPLRDTQY
TRBV21-1	TRBJ2-1	ASSKRRSNEQF
TRBV10-3	TRBJ2-1	AISEQGVGEQF
TRBV5-6	TRBJ2-2	ASSLYRGTMNTGELF
TRBV29-1	TRBJ2-1	SAAKGTGNNEQF
TRBV29-1	TRBJ1-4	SVGTGGFNEKLF
TRBV29-1	TRBJ1-1	SVVHQEAF
TRBV7-2	TRBJ1-1	ASSPTMTGGAFSTEAF
TRBV7-2	TRBJ2-6	ASLGGALSGANVLT